The subject of this entry is one TCR beta chain. The antigen is unknown. The data are from a study of T cell responses to AZD1222 COVID-19 vaccine. Study observations and caveats: It was only after the peak T cell response that any repertoires were sampled. The donors showed a predominance of white British ancestry and of females, with possible underestimation of clonal diversity.

Measured with immunoSEQ multiplex PCR; TCRdb has only the in-frame clones, and not every one. The repertoire holds 80,000 to 100,000 clones, with over 80% as singletons. This CDR3 contains 13 residues. Trimming took 6 bases from V and 3 from J, leaving 12 bases between them. CDR1 is SGHTA and CDR2 is FQGNSA in the germline V gene. The sequenced sample was peripheral blood, obtained 28 days after the second AZD1222 dose. The rearrangement uses TRBV7-2 and TRBJ2-7; possibly TRBD1 or TRBD2 for D (5 bases each). This receptor was obtained from an adult who received the AZD1222 COVID-19 vaccine. CDR3 sequence reads: CASRPEGNYEQYF. The CDR3 DNA follows: TGTGCCAGCAGACCTGAGGGGAACTACGAGCAGTACTTC. Full variable domain (outside the CDR3, taken from reference TRBV7-2 and TRBJ2-7): GAGVSQSPSNKVTEKGKDVELRCDPISGHTALYWYRQSLGQGLEFLIYFQGNSAPDKSGLPSDRFSAERTGGSVSTLTIQRTQQEDSAVYLCASRPEGNYEQYFGPGTRLTVT.